This T cell receptor (beta chain) was profiled in a study of cytomegalovirus exposure and HLA in healthy donors. The table came from immunoSEQ multiplex PCR; TCRdb's copy has only in-frame clones and leaves some out. Among 150,000 or so clones listed, 80% to 90% were seen once. The V gene end was trimmed by 6 bases and the J gene end by 4 bases; junction bases not matched to a gene: 17. The length of the CDR3 is 17 residues. Looked up from germline, CDR1 is WNHNN and CDR2 is SYGVQD (reference sequence). The source is a woman aged 18-29 years in good health and CMV-seropositive. Sequencing was done on a sample of PBMCs. V is TRBV10-1 and J is TRBJ1-2; 7 bases agree with TRBD1. Written as DNA, the CDR3 is TGCGCCAGCAGCGGGTACCGAACAGGGGCTCAGTTCTATGGCTACACCTTC. This gives the protein CASSGYRTGAQFYGYTF.